The rows below give T cell receptor beta chains drawn from one sample of a study of cytomegalovirus exposure and HLA in healthy donors. TCRdb keeps only in-frame clones here, not all; method: immunoSEQ multiplex PCR. The profile shows around 93,000 clones, 82% of them singletons. The source material was PBMCs. The receptors were sampled from a man aged 25-45 years in good health and CMV-seropositive. Both conserved end residues are part of each CDR3. D genes are given only for firm matches. Rows give clone size only sometimes, using once, few, many, or a class for an expanded clone.

TRBJ1-4 | . | 14 | TRBD1 | TRBV5-4 | CASSATGSSEKLFF | TGTGCCAGCAGCGCGACAGGGTCCAGTGAAAAACTGTTTTTT
TRBJ2-5 | few | 16 | . | TRBV4-3 | CASSQERTPQGETQYF | TGCGCCAGCAGCCAAGAAAGGACTCCTCAAGGGGAGACCCAGTACTTC
TRBJ1-5 | few | 17 | . | TRBV4-1 | CASSQERAGLGNQPQHF | TGCGCCAGCAGCCAAGAAAGGGCAGGGTTGGGCAATCAGCCCCAGCATTTT
TRBJ2-1 | once | 16 | TRBD2 | TRBV28 | CASSLPPSGRAGEQFF | TGTGCCAGCAGTTTGCCCCCTAGCGGGAGGGCCGGTGAGCAGTTCTTC
TRBJ1-3 | . | 21 | . | TRBV28 | CASSFSALGGRWNLRGNTIYF | TGTGCCAGCAGTTTTAGCGCTCTCGGGGGACGGTGGAATCTACGTGGAAACACCATATATTTT
TRBJ2-3 | . | 16 | . | TRBV18 | CASSAGPAVNTDTQYF | TGTGCCAGCTCAGCGGGGCCGGCGGTGAACACAGATACGCAGTATTTT
TRBJ2-7 | . | 15 | . | TRBV27 | CASSLSTGLSYEQYF | TGTGCCAGCAGTTTATCTACAGGGCTCTCCTACGAGCAGTACTTC
TRBJ2-2 | . | 16 | TRBD2 | TRBV6-5 | CASSYGLAVNTGELFF | TGTGCCAGCAGTTATGGGCTAGCGGTGAACACCGGGGAGCTGTTTTTT
TRBJ1-1 | . | 16 | TRBD1 | TRBV18 | CASSPWQGAGNTEAFF | TGTGCCAGCTCACCATGGCAGGGGGCAGGGAACACTGAAGCTTTCTTT
TRBJ2-7 | . | 14 | TRBD1 | TRBV11-2 | CASSWDRGHYEQYF | TGTGCCAGCAGCTGGGACAGGGGGCACTACGAGCAGTACTTC
TRBJ2-5 | . | 14 | TRBD1 | TRBV2 | CASSLGTGQETQYF | TGTGCCAGCAGTCTCGGGACAGGCCAAGAGACCCAGTACTTC
TRBJ2-7 | . | 12 | . | TRBV4-2 | CASSQGSYEQYF | TGTGCCAGCAGCCAAGGGAGCTACGAGCAGTACTTC
TRBJ2-2 | once | 12 | TRBD2 | TRBV19 | CASIGGTGELFF | TGTGCCAGTATCGGGGGGACCGGGGAGCTGTTTTTT
TRBJ1-6 | . | 15 | TRBD1 | TRBV6-6 | CASSYSGTENSPLHF | TGTGCCAGCAGTTACTCTGGGACAGAGAATTCACCCCTCCACTTT
TRBJ2-1 | . | 16 | TRBD1 | TRBV7-2 | CASSLRDRGWGNEQFF | TGTGCCAGCAGCCTCCGGGACAGGGGATGGGGCAATGAGCAGTTCTTC
TRBJ2-1 | . | 15 | TRBD2 | TRBV9 | CASSVDGRGYNEQFF | TGTGCCAGCAGCGTAGACGGGAGGGGTTACAATGAGCAGTTCTTC
TRBJ2-2 | . | 16 | TRBD2 | TRBV25-1 | CASRKTSGSGTGELFF | TGTGCCAGCAGGAAGACTAGCGGGAGCGGGACCGGGGAGCTGTTTTTT
TRBJ2-7 | . | 15 | . | TRBV5-1 | CASSLVRSPAYEQYF | TGCGCCAGCAGCTTGGTACGGAGTCCGGCCTACGAGCAGTACTTC
TRBJ2-1 | once | 15 | . | TRBV13 | CASSLGPKGLNEQFF | TGTGCCAGCAGCTTGGGCCCCAAGGGGTTAAATGAGCAGTTCTTC
TRBJ1-1 | few | 15 | . | TRBV19 | CASSIGSTVNTEAFF | TGTGCCAGTAGTATAGGGTCGACAGTGAACACTGAAGCTTTCTTT
TRBJ2-7 | . | 17 | . | TRBV18 | CASSPPRPGSGTYEQYF | TGTGCCAGCTCACCACCGAGGCCCGGGAGTGGCACCTACGAGCAGTACTTC
TRBJ2-7 | . | 14 | TRBD1 | TRBV30 | CAWSGGQGAYEQYF | TGTGCCTGGAGTGGTGGACAGGGGGCCTACGAGCAGTACTTC
TRBJ2-1 | . | 17 | TRBD1 | TRBV27 | CASSLPVGTGNYNEQFF | TGTGCCAGCAGTTTGCCCGTGGGGACAGGGAACTACAATGAGCAGTTCTTC
TRBJ2-2 | . | 13 | . | TRBV28 | CASSLLPTGELFF | TGTGCCAGCAGTTTACTCCCCACCGGGGAGCTGTTTTTT
TRBJ1-1 | . | 13 | . | TRBV5-8 | CASSLLRVGEAFF | TGTGCCAGCAGCTTGCTCAGGGTCGGTGAAGCTTTCTTT
TRBJ2-7 | . | 14 | . | TRBV5-1 | CASSLAGGTYEQYF | TGCGCCAGCAGCTTGGCCGGGGGTACGTACGAGCAGTACTTC
TRBJ2-7 | . | 16 | TRBD2 | TRBV15 | CATSRGGGRTTYEQYF | TGTGCCACCAGCAGAGGGGGGGGGAGAACCACCTACGAGCAGTACTTC
TRBJ2-7 | . | 14 | TRBD2 | TRBV28 | CASSRLAGLYEQYF | TGTGCCAGCAGCCGACTAGCGGGATTGTACGAGCAGTACTTC
TRBJ1-4 | . | 14 | TRBD1 | TRBV14 | CASSTQGVGEKLFF | TGTGCCAGCAGCACACAGGGGGTCGGCGAAAAACTGTTTTTT
TRBJ1-2 | . | 15 | . | TRBV18 | CASSEALGLGDGYTF | TGTGCCAGCTCCGAAGCCCTGGGACTCGGAGATGGCTACACCTTC
TRBJ2-4 | few | 14 | TRBD2 | TRBV30 | CAWTPGGVRNIQYF | TGTGCCTGGACCCCGGGAGGGGTAAGGAACATTCAGTACTTC
TRBJ1-5 | . | 14 | . | TRBV27 | CASSLLLGGQPQHF | TGTGCCAGCAGTTTACTCCTCGGAGGTCAGCCCCAGCATTTT
TRBJ1-2 | few | 14 | . | TRBV2 | CASSSAGNNYGYTF | TGTGCCAGCAGTTCAGCAGGGAATAACTATGGCTACACCTTC
TRBJ2-5 | few | 14 | . | TRBV18 | CASSPNPGLETQYF | TGTGCCAGCTCACCCAACCCGGGGTTGGAGACCCAGTACTTC
TRBJ2-7 | . | 14 | TRBD1 | TRBV28 | CASHGTADSYEQYF | TGTGCCAGCCACGGGACAGCCGATTCCTACGAGCAGTACTTC
TRBJ2-1 | . | 15 | TRBD2 | TRBV6-5 | CASSYLAGAYNEQFF | TGTGCCAGCAGTTACCTAGCGGGAGCCTACAATGAGCAGTTCTTC
TRBJ1-2 | . | 13 | . | TRBV7-2 | CASSYTSNYGYTF | TGTGCCAGCAGCTACACATCTAACTATGGCTACACCTTC
TRBJ1-5 | . | 15 | TRBD1 | TRBV4-1 | CASSQGTGGFQPQHF | TGCGCCAGCAGCCAAGGGACAGGGGGTTTTCAGCCCCAGCATTTT
TRBJ1-3 | . | 13 | . | TRBV7-2 | CASSSGTGNTIYF | TGTGCCAGCAGCTCAGGCACTGGAAACACCATATATTTT
TRBJ1-5 | . | 13 | . | TRBV6-5 | CASSTVSNQPQHF | TGTGCCAGCTCCACGGTGAGCAATCAGCCCCAGCATTTT
TRBJ2-7 | . | 14 | . | TRBV6-5 | CASSYSRHPSGQYF | TGTGCCAGCAGTTACTCGAGACATCCCTCTGGGCAGTACTTC
TRBJ2-1 | . | 14 | TRBD2 | TRBV6-6 | CASRLAGLTGEQFF | TGTGCCAGTAGACTAGCGGGATTGACGGGTGAGCAGTTCTTC
TRBJ2-2 | . | 21 | TRBD2 | TRBV4-3 | CASSHTGLAGVLAVDTGELFF | TGCGCCAGCAGCCACACGGGACTAGCGGGAGTACTTGCTGTTGACACCGGGGAGCTGTTTTTT
TRBJ2-3 | . | 16 | TRBD2 | TRBV11-3 | CASSPEGTSGTDTQYF | TGTGCCAGCAGCCCGGAAGGGACTAGCGGCACAGATACGCAGTATTTT
TRBJ2-2 | few | 14 | TRBD1 | TRBV9 | CASSVAYRGGELFF | TGTGCCAGCAGCGTAGCGTACAGGGGCGGGGAGCTGTTTTTT
TRBJ2-7 | . | 17 | TRBD1 | TRBV5-1 | CASSLLGTGVASYEQYF | TGCGCCAGCAGCTTGCTAGGGACAGGGGTTGCCTCCTACGAGCAGTACTTC
TRBJ2-3 | . | 14 | . | TRBV28 | CASLSGGGPDTQYF | TGTGCCAGCCTTAGCGGCGGAGGTCCAGATACGCAGTATTTT
TRBJ2-2 | . | 16 | . | TRBV7-9 | CASSARAGSNTGELFF | TGTGCCAGCAGCGCGAGGGCGGGTTCGAACACCGGGGAGCTGTTTTTT
TRBJ2-1 | . | 19 | . | TRBV21-1 | CASSNGLKLREGSFDEQFF | TGTGCCAGCAGCAACGGGCTAAAGCTGCGGGAAGGAAGTTTCGATGAGCAGTTCTTC
TRBJ1-4 | . | 16 | . | TRBV5-8 | CASSLEGTATNEKLFF | TGTGCCAGCAGCTTGGAGGGGACTGCAACTAATGAAAAACTGTTTTTT
TRBJ2-3 | few | 14 | . | TRBV6-4 | CASSGEPSTDTQYF | TGTGCCAGCAGTGGAGAACCTAGCACAGATACGCAGTATTTT
TRBJ2-7 | . | 13 | . | TRBV25-1 | CASSGIGLAEQYF | TGTGCCAGCAGTGGAATAGGTTTAGCTGAGCAGTACTTC
TRBJ2-2 | . | 14 | . | TRBV11-2 | CASSLVQVSGELFF | TGTGCCAGCAGCTTAGTCCAGGTGTCCGGGGAGCTGTTTTTT
TRBJ1-5 | . | 15 | TRBD1 | TRBV7-2 | CASSLGGTDIAPQHF | TGTGCCAGCAGCTTAGGGGGGACAGACATAGCGCCCCAGCATTTT
TRBJ2-3 | . | 16 | TRBD2 | TRBV11-1 | CASSLSSGRVTDTQYF | TGTGCCAGCAGCCTTAGTAGCGGGAGGGTCACAGATACGCAGTATTTT
TRBJ2-4 | . | 15 | . | TRBV15 | CATSSLGGGPDIQYF | TGTGCCACCAGCAGTCTTGGGGGGGGGCCTGACATTCAGTACTTC
TRBJ2-5 | . | 18 | TRBD2 | TRBV7-9 | CASSLFGRTSGRGETQYF | TGTGCCAGCAGCTTATTTGGGCGGACTAGCGGGAGAGGCGAGACCCAGTACTTC